This TCR beta chain is drawn from a study of CD8 T cells in ankylosing spondylitis. This clonotype occurred many times. Looked up from germline, CDR1 is LNHNV and CDR2 is YYDKDF (reference sequence). CDR3 length equals 13 residues. Between the trimmed V and J ends, which lost 8 bases and 0 bases, there was a span of 9 bases. Scientists made TCR beta libraries using quantitative 5'-RACE with molecular barcodes. From the 5' RACE reads, TCRdb called clonotypes with MiXCR, one entry per CDR3 protein. The sample yields 250,000 to 400,000 distinct CDR3 sequences, around a tenth seen once. The chain employs TRBV15 and TRBJ2-3; no clear D. Sequenced: blood, either unsorted or a sorted T cell fraction (not recorded which). The sequence came from a female donor with ankylosing spondylitis or in good health (not recorded which). As DNA, the CDR3 is TGTGCCACCCGGCAGGCTAGCACAGATACGCAGTATTTT. Its translation: CATRQASTDTQYF.